The 20 T cell receptor beta chains presented below share a single source sample, sequenced in a study of shared clonotypes between healthy human individuals. The protocol was immunoSEQ multiplex PCR, while the TCRdb copy is restricted to in-frame clones and leaves out a portion. The profile covers about 380,000 clones, with 90% to 97% appearing a single time and 0.25% to 0.35% taken by the ten largest. The material sequenced was memory CD8+ T cells sorted from blood. Subset of the sample: CD45RO+ cells pooled with CCR7-negative TemRA cells. The receptors derive from a man younger than 45 in good health.

This chain connects TRBV30 to TRBJ2-1, with unresolved D. Germline-derived CDR1 and CDR2 are GTSNPN and SVGIG (reference sequence). V was trimmed by 2 bases and J by 8 bases, leaving 13 bases between them. The CDR3 extends over 13 amino acids. The chain's CDR3 is CAWSLTLSDEQFF. The CDR3 DNA is TGTGCCTGGAGTTTAACCCTTTCGGATGAGCAGTTCTTC.

V is TRBV2 and J is TRBJ2-3; 9 bases line up with TRBD2. In germline, CDR1 is SNHLY, CDR2 FYNNEI. V lost 6 bases and J lost 6; bases outside the gene matches: 4. The CDR3 has 13 amino acids. The CDR3 loop is CASRYAGGDTQYF. Written as DNA, the CDR3 is TGTGCCAGCAGATACGCGGGGGGGGATACGCAGTATTTT.

The CDR3 DNA is TGCGCCAGCAGCCAAGAGAAACTAGCGTTCTACGAGCAGTACTTC. Its translation is CASSQEKLAFYEQYF. The V and J genes are TRBV4-1 and TRBJ2-7, with 7 bases lining up with TRBD2. Germline V gives CDR1 MGHRA, CDR2 YSYEKL. CDR3 length equals 15 residues. V lost 0 bases, J lost 3 bases, and 5 bases stayed unmatched.

The chain combines TRBV28 with TRBJ1-2; D is perhaps TRBD1 (5 bases). Trimming cost V 5 bases and J 1 base, with 11 bases left between them. The CDR3 covers 14 residues. Germline V gives CDR1 MDHEN, CDR2 SYDVKM. Written as DNA, the CDR3 is TGTGCCAGCAGTCAGGGACGGAGTAACTATGGCTACACCTTC. It codes for CASSQGRSNYGYTF.

V is TRBV27 and J is TRBJ2-1; D unclear. Trimming shortened V by 3 bases and J by 6 bases, and 9 bases separated the two germline ends. This CDR3 is built from 13 residues. Germline-derived CDR1 and CDR2 are MNHEY and SMNVEV (reference sequence). The CDR3 region is CASSFPGRNEQFF. In nucleotides, the CDR3 is TGTGCCAGCAGTTTTCCCGGACGCAATGAGCAGTTCTTC.

This clone was seen once. The chain is built from TRBV5-1 and TRBJ2-3; 9 bases are shared with TRBD1. This CDR3 has 15 residues. Germline V gene data show CDR1 as SGHRS and CDR2 as YFSETQ. The trim removed 5 bases at V and 3 bases at J, leaving 7 bases unmatched. DNA for the CDR3: TGCGCCAGCAGACCGGGACAGGGTCCAACAGATACGCAGTATTTT. It specifies CASRPGQGPTDTQYF.

The chain carries TRBV30 and TRBJ2-3, with 11 positions matching TRBD2. V shed 5 bases and J 5 bases; nucleotides not matched to a gene: 6. CDR3 length: 14 amino acids. CDR1 is GTSNPN and CDR2 is SVGIG in the germline V gene (reference sequence). The CDR3 sequence is CAWLRLAGGDTQYF. CDR3 DNA: TGTGCCTGGCTTAGGCTAGCGGGAGGAGATACGCAGTATTTT.

The chain joins TRBV2 to TRBJ2-5, with 9 nucleotides matching TRBD1. This CDR3 contains 15 residues. The ends lost 6 bases at V and 3 bases at J; junction bases unmatched: 8. In germline, CDR1 is SNHLY, CDR2 FYNNEI. The CDR3 spells CASRTGTGREETQYF. The CDR3 DNA reads as TGTGCCAGCAGGACCGGGACAGGGAGGGAAGAGACCCAGTACTTC.

This sequence joins TRBV30 and TRBJ2-7; 9 bases align to TRBD1. CDR1 and CDR2 from the germline V gene are GTSNPN and SVGIG (reference sequence). CDR3 length: 14 amino acids. V lost 5 bases and J lost 5; bases outside the gene matches: 10. CDR3: CAWGAGTGIDEQYF. In nucleotides, the CDR3 is TGTGCCTGGGGGGCCGGGACAGGGATCGACGAGCAGTACTTC.

Comment on this clone: Different DNA sequences within this sample yield the same CDR3. This chain connects TRBV29-1 to TRBJ2-7; the match to TRBD2 covers 9 bases. The germline V gene encodes CDR1 SQVTM and CDR2 ANQGSEA. Losses at the gene ends were 5 bases for V and 4 bases for J; bases not matched to a gene: 0. This CDR3 has 11 residues. The CDR3 spells CSVLAGYEQYF. The CDR3 DNA follows: TGCAGCGTTCTAGCGGGATACGAGCAGTACTTC.

The rearrangement links TRBV13 to TRBJ2-5; D is unclear. This CDR3 contains 13 residues. V lost 4 bases and J 2 bases, leaving 8 bases between the germline ends. CDR1 is PRHDT, CDR2 FYEKMQ, per germline (reference sequence). The CDR3, as DNA: TGTGCCAGCAGCTCGACCCTGCAAGAGACCCAGTACTTC. It specifies CASSSTLQETQYF.

The chain links TRBV28 to TRBJ2-7; D possibly corresponds to TRBD1 (6 bases). There are 15 residues in the CDR3. Per germline, CDR1 MDHEN and CDR2 SYDVKM. Trimming shortened V by 2 bases and J by 3 bases, and 14 bases separated the two germline ends. The DNA for the CDR3 is TGTGCCAGCAGTTTACCTCCGGGACACTACTACGAGCAGTACTTC. Residues: CASSLPPGHYYEQYF.

The J gene is TRBJ1-4, the V gene TRBV2, with 12 nucleotides matching TRBD1. The CDR3 loop spans 15 amino acids. Trimming removed 8 bases from V and 8 bases from J; junction bases left unmatched: 9. Germline loops: CDR1 SNHLY, CDR2 FYNNEI. In DNA form, the CDR3 reads TGTGCCAGCCGGGACAGGGGGCGGGGAGGAGAAAAACTGTTTTTT. Translated, it gives CASRDRGRGGEKLFF.

The V and J genes are TRBV14 and TRBJ1-1, with unresolved D. V was cut by 5 bases and J by 1 base, with 8 bases left in between. The CDR3 sequence is 13 residues long. Per the germline V gene, CDR1 is SGHDN and CDR2 is FVKESK. CDR3 DNA: TGTGCCAGCAGCTTAGGACGGAACACTGAAGCTTTCTTT. It translates to CASSLGRNTEAFF.

The chain carries TRBV14 and TRBJ2-7; a possible D gene is TRBD2 (5 bases). The length of the CDR3 is 13 residues. Germline V gives CDR1 SGHDN, CDR2 FVKESK. Trimming took 1 base from V and 3 from J, leaving 7 bases between them. CDR3 sequence (DNA): TGTGCCAGCAGCCAAGCCGGGATCTACGAGCAGTACTTC. Protein product: CASSQAGIYEQYF. Based on the CDR3 plus reference TRBV14 and TRBJ2-7, the full variable domain is EAGVTQFPSHSVIEKGQTVTLRCDPISGHDNLYWYRRVMGKEIKFLLHFVKESKQDESGMPNNRFLAERTGGTYSTLKVQPAELEDSGVYFCASSQAGIYEQYFGPGTRLTVT.

The chain joins TRBV14 to TRBJ2-7; no definite D call. Germline CDR1 reads SGHDN; CDR2 reads FVKESK. Trimming removed 3 bases at V and 4 bases at J, with 7 bases between. This CDR3 has 12 residues. DNA of the CDR3: TGTGCCAGCAGCCATTCCTTTTACGAGCAGTACTTC. Its protein is CASSHSFYEQYF.

The chain recombines TRBV7-3 with TRBJ2-2; D remains unclear. The germline V and J ends were trimmed by 4 bases and 8 bases, with 8 bases remaining between them. CDR3 size: 12 residues. Germline V lookup: CDR1 SGHTA, CDR2 FQGTGA. The CDR3 DNA follows: TGTGCCAGCAGCTCCACCAAGGGGGAGCTGTTTTTT. Protein: CASSSTKGELFF.

This rearrangement joins TRBV6-1 to TRBJ2-3; D may be TRBD2 (6 bases). The V end lost 1 base, the J end lost 2 bases, and 13 bases lay between the germline ends. The germline V gene has CDR1 MNHNS and CDR2 SASEGT. The CDR3 sequence is 16 residues long. CDR3: CASSEVSGGHTDTQYF. As DNA, the CDR3 is TGTGCCAGCAGTGAAGTTAGCGGAGGGCACACAGATACGCAGTATTTT.

The V and J genes are TRBV19 and TRBJ2-1; 12 bases fit TRBD2. The CDR3 length is 18 residues. Germline CDR1 LNHDA, CDR2 SQIVND (reference sequence). V lost 5 bases to trimming and J lost 7 bases; unmatched junction nucleotides: 15. This CDR3 reads CASSSRLAGDGFWNEQFF. In nucleotides, the CDR3 is TGTGCCAGTAGTTCCAGACTAGCGGGGGACGGCTTTTGGAATGAGCAGTTCTTC.

This chain uses TRBV6-5 with TRBJ1-2; TRBD1 agrees at 8 bases. J lost 4 bases, V lost 0 bases, and 7 bases had no gene match. Per germline, CDR1 MNHEY and CDR2 SVGAGI. This CDR3 region has 16 residues. The CDR3, as DNA: TGTGCCAGCAGTTACTCGAACAGGGGGAATACCTATGGCTACACCTTC. As protein: CASSYSNRGNTYGYTF.